The 27 T cell receptor beta chains below all came from one sample that was sequenced in a study of human T cells and chemical hapten exposure (dated by TCRdb to the early 2020s). The meaning of the sample's time point label: patch test 2, 6 weeks after DPC sensitization. The treatment or condition label, as the study defines it: therapeutic diphenylcyclopropenone sensitization with weekly scalp DPC. Libraries were made using RACE. The run used a NextSeq 500. TCRdb reprocessed the public reads (quality trimming at Q25 with fastp, clone calling with MiXCR) and kept in-frame beta chains. Rows matching on CDR3 protein sequence are summarized as one entry with the most common DNA and genes. The sample contains some 99,000 distinct CDR3 sequences, more than 7% of them found a single time. The ten biggest clones cover 3.1% of the sample. Sequencing was performed on whole blood, taken in connection with sensitization to the hapten diphenylcyclopropenone (DPC). The source of these receptors is a middle-aged woman with alopecia areata. Some clones in this sample may be carry-over from other donors' samples.

The genes are TRBV5-5 and TRBJ2-2; D is possibly TRBD1 or TRBD2 (5 bases each). This CDR3 is 18 amino acids long. With 3 bases removed from V and 6 bases from J, the gap between germline ends came to 24 bases. Germline V gene lookup returns CDR1 SGHKS and CDR2 YYEKEE (reference sequence). CDR3 region: CASSSVRGIGALSGELFF. CDR3 DNA: TGTGCCAGCAGCTCCGTCCGAGGGATAGGGGCATTGTCCGGGGAGCTGTTTTTT.

The sample holds a few counts of this clonotype. The J gene is TRBJ2-3, the V gene TRBV5-4; D is uncertain. Trimming took off 1 base at V and 0 bases at J, with 6 bases between the two ends. Per germline, CDR1 SGHNT and CDR2 YYREEE (reference sequence). This CDR3 is 14 amino acids long. The CDR3 protein is CASSLLVSTDTQYF. Here the CDR3 DNA reads TGTGCCAGCAGCTTGCTAGTTAGCACAGATACGCAGTATTTT.

Note on this clonotype: A much larger clonotype is one base distant, so this may be a read error. The chain has TRBV4-1 and TRBJ2-2; a weak D match, TRBD1 (6 bases). V dropped 1 base and J dropped 7 bases, with 13 bases sitting between them. Germline loops: CDR1 MGHRA, CDR2 YSYEKL. The CDR3 has 15 amino acids. The CDR3 protein is CASSQGTGSIGELFF. DNA of the CDR3: TGCGCCAGCAGCCAAGGAACAGGGAGCATCGGGGAGCTGTTTTTT.

A few counts support this clonotype. This chain connects TRBV28 to TRBJ1-4, with D possibly being TRBD1 (6 bases). This CDR3 has 14 residues. Trimming removed 8 bases from V and 7 bases from J, with 17 bases in between. Germline CDR1 reads MDHEN; CDR2 reads SYDVKM. The CDR3 loop is CASVPGVMSEKLFF. CDR3 DNA sequence: TGTGCCAGCGTCCCAGGGGTTATGAGTGAAAAACTGTTTTTT. Drawing the rest from reference TRBV28 and TRBJ1-4, the complete variable domain is DVKVTQSSRYLVKRTGEKVFLECVQDMDHENMFWYRQDPGLGLRLIYFSYDVKMKEKGDIPEGYSVSREKKERFSLILESASTNQTSMYLCASVPGVMSEKLFFGSGTQLSVL.

There are many counts of this clonotype. One end of the junction does not line up with germline, which may come from a read error. The chain uses TRBV4-3 and TRBJ1-2; D unresolved. There are 12 residues in the CDR3. The V gene's germline CDR1 is LGHNA and CDR2 YSLEER. This CDR3 reads CASSQDGYGYTF. DNA for the CDR3: TGTGCCAGCAGCCAGGACGGGTATGGCTACACCTTC.

This clonotype has more than one count but fewer than ten. The chain recombines TRBV12-3 or TRBV12-4 with TRBJ1-5; possible D gene TRBD1, 5 bases. Between the trimmed V and J ends, which lost 3 bases and 7 bases, there was a span of 10 bases. This CDR3 has 13 amino acids. This CDR3 is CASSFRVDQPQHF. The CDR3 nucleotides are TGTGCCAGCAGTTTCAGGGTAGACCAGCCCCAGCATTTT.

This clonotype was counted many times. This chain uses TRBV29-1 with TRBJ1-2; no firm D call. The CDR3 runs to 10 residues. CDR1 and CDR2 (germline): SQVTM, ANQGSEA. The ends were cut back, 3 bases at V and 4 bases at J, with 3 bases in the middle. CDR3 in DNA: TGCAGCGTTGACAGCTATGGCTACACCTTC. Protein product: CSVDSYGYTF. Drawing the rest from reference TRBV29-1 and TRBJ1-2, the complete variable domain is SAVISQKPSRDICQRGTSLTIQCQVDSQVTMMFWYRQQPGQSLTLIATANQGSEATYESGFVIDKFPISRPNLTFSTLTVSNMSPEDSSIYLCSVDSYGYTFGSGTRLTVV.

At least ten counts were recorded for this clonotype. Compared with germline, one end of the junction differs, possibly owing to a read error. V gene TRBV7-9 combines with J gene TRBJ2-1, with 7 bases identical to TRBD2. CDR1 and CDR2 (germline): SEHNR, FQNEAQ (reference sequence). The CDR3 is 16 residues long. Here the CDR3 DNA reads TGTGCCAGCAGCCTAGCGGTACGGGAAAGCGGCAATGAGCAGTTCTTC. Its protein is CASSLAVRESGNEQFF.

This clonotype was seen many times. CDR3 protein: CASSRDRGSYEQYF. CDR3 nucleotide sequence: TGTGCCAGCAGCCGCGACAGGGGATCCTACGAGCAGTACTTC. The genes are TRBV7-3 and TRBJ2-7, with 8 bases matching TRBD1. V shed 5 bases and J 1 base; nucleotides not matched to a gene: 4. The CDR3 sequence is 14 residues long. Germline CDR1 and CDR2: SGHTA and FQGTGA.

The V and J genes are TRBV4-3 and TRBJ2-3; 8 bases match TRBD2. V shed 4 bases, J shed 6 bases, and the junction held 12 bases outside the gene matches. The germline gives CDR1 LGHNA, CDR2 YSLEER. CDR3 length equals 16 residues. The CDR3 region is CASSPGLADGRDTQYF. CDR3 bases: TGCGCCAGCAGCCCCGGACTAGCAGATGGGCGGGATACGCAGTATTTT.

This clonotype has a count of ten or more. The chain uses TRBV6-5 and TRBJ2-2; a possible D gene is TRBD2 (5 bases). Germline V gene data show CDR1 as MNHEY and CDR2 as SVGAGI. V was clipped by 5 bases and J by 3 bases, with 7 bases between them. CDR3 length equals 13 residues. The CDR3 loop reads CASSSGHTGELFF. DNA for the CDR3: TGTGCCAGCAGTAGCGGTCACACCGGGGAGCTGTTTTTT.

This clonotype has ten or more counts. This chain links TRBV5-1 with TRBJ1-2; 7 bases line up with TRBD1. The CDR3 is 15 residues long. Germline loops: CDR1 SGHRS, CDR2 YFSETQ. V shed 7 bases and J 5 bases; nucleotides not matched to a gene: 14. The CDR3 nucleotides are TGCGCCAGCGCCATAGGGACAGCTGCTTCGTATGGCTACACCTTC. Its translation is CASAIGTAASYGYTF.

The sample holds many counts of this clonotype. This rearrangement joins TRBV6-2 or TRBV6-3 to TRBJ2-7; 9 bases are shared with TRBD1. Germline loops: CDR1 MNHEY, CDR2 SVGEGT. The CDR3 runs 14 residues. V was clipped by 8 bases and J by 6 bases; unmatched bases: 11. DNA for the CDR3: TGTGCCAGCGGACCCGGGACAGGGAACTTCGAGCAGTACTTC. Translating gives CASGPGTGNFEQYF.

The table lists this clonotype with many counts. This chain links TRBV5-1 with TRBJ1-1; D possibly corresponds to TRBD1 (6 bases). Per germline, CDR1 SGHRS and CDR2 YFSETQ. This CDR3 region has 16 residues. V lost 0 bases and J lost 0, with 12 bases in between. CDR3 coding DNA: TGCGCCAGCAGCTTGGACGGGGGCCGGATGAACACTGAAGCTTTCTTT. Translating it yields CASSLDGGRMNTEAFF.

Ten or more counts support this clonotype. The rearrangement links TRBV4-3 to TRBJ2-1; D gene ambiguous. Germline V lookup: CDR1 LGHNA, CDR2 YSLEER. V lost 1 base, J lost 8 bases, and 12 bases lay in between. CDR3 length equals 14 residues. The CDR3 DNA sequence: TGCGCCAGCAGCCAAGTGGACCTTGGGGATGAGCAGTTCTTC. This sequence encodes CASSQVDLGDEQFF.

This clonotype was seen at least ten times. This sequence joins TRBV15 and TRBJ1-2; a weak D match, TRBD1 (5 bases). The CDR3 has 16 amino acids. V was cut by 0 bases and J by 7 bases, with 18 bases left in between. Germline V lookup: CDR1 LNHNV, CDR2 YYDKDF (reference sequence). Here the CDR3 reads CATSRDIGTAGRGYTF. The CDR3 DNA sequence: TGTGCCACCAGCAGAGATATCGGGACGGCCGGTCGTGGCTACACCTTC.

This clonotype was observed a handful of times. This chain uses TRBV19 with TRBJ2-7; D is undetermined. Between the trimmed V and J ends, which lost 9 bases and 0 bases, there was a span of 12 bases. Per germline, CDR1 LNHDA and CDR2 SQIVND (reference sequence). This CDR3 spans 13 amino acids. The CDR3 bases are TGTGCCAGCTCGACGTTCAGCTCCTACGAGCAGTACTTC. This encodes CASSTFSSYEQYF.

V usage is TRBV5-4 and J usage is TRBJ1-6, with TRBD1 matching 7 bases. V lost 4 bases and J lost 5; bases outside the gene matches: 9. This CDR3 spans 16 amino acids. Germline loops: CDR1 SGHNT, CDR2 YYREEE (reference sequence). In nucleotides, the CDR3 is TGTGCCAGCAGCCCGAGACAGGGTTTCCATAATTCACCCCTCCACTTT. Translated, it gives CASSPRQGFHNSPLHF.

This clonotype was counted a few times. V and J are TRBV6-2 or TRBV6-3 and TRBJ1-5; D possibly corresponds to TRBD1 (5 bases). CDR3 length: 15 residues. From germline, CDR1 is MNHEY and CDR2 SVGEGT. V was cut by 8 bases and J by 9 bases, with 23 bases left in between. The CDR3 bases are TGTGCCAGCCGCGGGGCAGAGGGGCGATGGGGGCCCCAGCATTTT. Its protein product is CASRGAEGRWGPQHF.

This clonotype was recorded many times. The rearrangement uses TRBV6-6 and TRBJ1-6; D is perhaps TRBD1 (6 bases). This CDR3 contains 16 residues. V lost 6 bases to trimming and J lost 5 bases, with 17 bases between them. Per germline, CDR1 MNHNY and CDR2 SVGAGI (reference sequence). CDR3 in amino acids: CASSPIGTSNNSPLHF. The DNA of the CDR3 is TGTGCCAGCAGCCCAATCGGGACATCGAATAATTCACCCCTCCACTTT.

The chain employs TRBV5-1 and TRBJ2-7; 9 bases agree with TRBD1. Trimming at V came to 4 bases and at J to 2 bases, leaving 7 bases not matched to a gene. The CDR3 is 15 residues long. Germline assignment: CDR1 SGHRS and CDR2 YFSETQ. In DNA, the CDR3 is TGCGCCAGCAGCGCACTACAGGGGGCAGCCTACGAGCAGTACTTC. Its translation: CASSALQGAAYEQYF. The variable domain in full, with the rest retrieved from reference TRBV5-1 and TRBJ2-7, is KAGVTQTPRYLIKTRGQQVTLSCSPISGHRSVSWYQQTPGQGLQFLFEYFSETQRNKGNFPGRFSGRQFSNSRSEMNVSTLELGDSALYLCASSALQGAAYEQYFGPGTRLTVT.

The J gene is TRBJ1-4, the V gene TRBV7-2, with D hard to call. The CDR3 is 13 residues long. The V gene's germline CDR1 is SGHTA and CDR2 FQGNSA. V was shortened by 3 bases and J by 8 bases, with 10 bases between the two germline ends. The CDR3 protein is CASSLPPSEKLFF. As DNA, the CDR3 is TGTGCCAGCAGCTTGCCCCCATCGGAAAAACTGTTTTTT.

As regards this clonotype: A much more abundant neighbour one base away suggests this may be a read error. V is TRBV12-5 and J is TRBJ1-1, with 7 bases matching TRBD1. This CDR3 region has 13 residues. Germline CDR1 reads LGHNT; CDR2 reads FRNRAP. Losses at the gene ends were 4 bases for V and 6 bases for J; bases not matched to a gene: 5. CDR3 sequence: CASGSQGRAEAFF. The CDR3 coding sequence is TGTGCTAGTGGTTCACAGGGGAGGGCTGAAGCTTTCTTT.

Many counts were recorded for this clonotype. J is TRBJ1-3 and V is TRBV11-3; D is possibly TRBD1 (5 bases). This CDR3 is 18 amino acids long. Germline V gene sequence: CDR1 SGHNT, CDR2 YENEEA. V shed 7 bases and J shed 0 bases, with 22 bases lying between them. Here the CDR3 DNA reads TGTGCCAGCATCGAGACCAGGGTTGGCGTCCGCTCTGGAAACACCATATATTTT. Translation gives CASIETRVGVRSGNTIYF.

Ten or more counts support this clonotype. The rearrangement links TRBV25-1 to TRBJ1-6, with D possibly matching TRBD1 (5 bases). The germline V gene has CDR1 MGHDK and CDR2 SYGVNS. CDR3 length: 16 amino acids. Trimming pared 0 bases from V and 7 bases from J, leaving 13 bases between. The CDR3 DNA follows: TGTGCCAGCAGTGAATACCGGGGGGTGGGGAATTCACCCCTCCACTTT. It yields the protein CASSEYRGVGNSPLHF.

This clonotype was counted between two and nine times. V and J are TRBV7-6 and TRBJ1-1, with D uncertain. CDR3 length: 14 amino acids. The V end was cut by 3 bases, the J end by 5 bases, with 13 bases between. Germline lookup yields CDR1 SGHVS and CDR2 FNYEAQ. The CDR3 DNA sequence: TGTGCCAGCAGCTTGGGGTATGGGGAAACTGAAGCTTTCTTT. It specifies CASSLGYGETEAFF.

This clonotype was seen ten or more times. This rearrangement joins TRBV2 to TRBJ1-2; D call uncertain. V was shortened by 6 bases and J by 2 bases, with 10 bases between the two germline ends. Germline V lookup: CDR1 SNHLY, CDR2 FYNNEI. CDR3 length: 13 amino acids. The CDR3 loop is CASSVSSNYGYTF. CDR3 DNA: TGTGCCAGCAGCGTGTCCAGCAACTATGGCTACACCTTC.